The rows below give T cell receptor beta chains drawn from one sample of a study of human thymus T cells. Method: immunoSEQ multiplex PCR; TCRdb's copy keeps in-frame clones and lacks some. The table includes roughly 54,000 clones, 90% to 95% detected once. Sequencing was performed on blood. The receptors derive from a boy under two years old with a congenital heart defect but otherwise immunologically healthy. Each CDR3 is given with its conserved first and last residue. D genes are given only for firm matches. Size tells how often a clone was seen (once, few, many) or the class of an expanded clone, and some rows leave it out.

>NA|TRBJ1-1|NA|TRBV19
TGTGCCAGTAGTATACTCCCGCAGGGGATTAGGACTGAAGCTTTCTTT
CASSILPQGIRTEAFF
>NA|TRBJ1-5|TRBD1|TRBV6-6
TGTGCCAGCAGTTTCAGGGGGGGGAGCAATCAGCCCCAGCATTTT
CASSFRGGSNQPQHF
>NA|TRBJ2-1|TRBD1|TRBV5-1
TGCGCCAGCAGGCCCGGGACAGGGGTCGCCTACAATGAGCAGTTCTTC
CASRPGTGVAYNEQFF
>NA|TRBJ1-5|NA|TRBV28
TGTGCCAGCAGTTCTTCCCCTTGGACCGGACTTCATCAGCCCCAGCATTTT
CASSSSPWTGLHQPQHF
>once|TRBJ2-7|NA|TRBV4-1
TGCGCCAGCAGCCAAGCTGGTCCGCCCCTCGGGTTCAGACCCTACGAGCAGTACTTC
CASSQAGPPLGFRPYEQYF
>NA|TRBJ1-1|NA|TRBV5-1
TGCGCCAGCAGCTTGGGACAAATGAACACTGAAGCTTTCTTT
CASSLGQMNTEAFF
>NA|TRBJ1-3|TRBD1|TRBV11-2
TGTGCCAGCAGCCGGGACAGGGCGACTGGAAACACCATATATTTT
CASSRDRATGNTIYF
>NA|TRBJ2-7|TRBD1|TRBV19
TGTGCCAGTAGCAACCCCACAGGGGTCCCCTACGAGCAGTACTTC
CASSNPTGVPYEQYF
>NA|TRBJ2-1|TRBD2|TRBV15
TGTGCCACCAGAGAGGGCGGGAGGCAGTTCTTC
CATREGGRQFF
>NA|TRBJ1-4|NA|TRBV4-2
TGTGCCAGCAGCCTACAGGGAGCAAAACTGTTTTTT
CASSLQGAKLFF
>once|TRBJ2-1|TRBD1|TRBV27
TGTGCCAGCAGTCAGGGGGTATCCTACAATGAGCAGTTCTTC
CASSQGVSYNEQFF
>once|TRBJ2-1|TRBD1|TRBV7-2
TGTGCCAGCAGCTCCCGGGACAGAGCTTACAATGAGCAGTTCTTC
CASSSRDRAYNEQFF
>NA|TRBJ2-7|TRBD1|TRBV6-5
TGTGCCAGCACCCGACAGGGTACGTCCTACGAGCAGTACTTC
CASTRQGTSYEQYF
>NA|TRBJ2-7|NA|TRBV4-3
TGCGCCAGCAGCCAAGTAAGAGCGGCCTCCTACGAGCAGTACTTC
CASSQVRAASYEQYF
>once|TRBJ2-3|TRBD2|TRBV5-6
TGTGCCAGCAGCTTGACCCTAGCGGGAGGAACAGATACGCAGTATTTT
CASSLTLAGGTDTQYF
>NA|TRBJ2-7|NA|TRBV19
TGTGCCAGTAGTGGGATCCACTCCTACGAGCAGTACTTC
CASSGIHSYEQYF
>NA|TRBJ1-5|NA|TRBV19
TGTGCCAGTAGTATTATAGGACGGAGCAATCAGCCCCAGCATTTT
CASSIIGRSNQPQHF
>NA|TRBJ1-6|TRBD1|TRBV10-3
TGTGCCGTCATTCCGGGACAGGGTTATTCACCCCTCCACTTT
CAVIPGQGYSPLHF
>NA|TRBJ2-7|NA|TRBV9
TGTGCCAGCAGCGTAGGAACTGCTACTCCCTACGAGCAGTACTTC
CASSVGTATPYEQYF
>NA|TRBJ2-2|NA|TRBV7-2
TGTGCTGGAAGCTCCCGGGGGTCAGGCACCGGGGAGCTGTTTTTT
CAGSSRGSGTGELFF
>once|TRBJ2-7|NA|TRBV7-2
TGTGCCAGCAGCCCGAGCTCCTACGAGCAGTACTTC
CASSPSSYEQYF
>NA|TRBJ2-3|NA|TRBV15
TGTGCCACCAGCAGTCGAGGAAAAACGGACACAGATACGCAGTATTTT
CATSSRGKTDTDTQYF
>NA|TRBJ2-3|NA|TRBV10-2
TGCGCCAGCAGGCCCCAGGGAGGGGGGAACACAGATACGCAGTATTTT
CASRPQGGGNTDTQYF
>few|TRBJ2-2|NA|TRBV5-8
TGTGCCAGCAGCCCCACTAGTCCCGGGGAGCTGTTTTTT
CASSPTSPGELFF
>NA|TRBJ1-5|NA|TRBV4-2
TGTGCCAGCAGCCAAGACAGGGAACAGCCCCAGCATTTT
CASSQDREQPQHF
>NA|TRBJ2-3|TRBD2|TRBV4-3
TGCGCCAGCAGCCAAGGGACTAGATTCAGAGATACGCAGTATTTT
CASSQGTRFRDTQYF
>NA|TRBJ2-7|TRBD2|TRBV28
TGTGCCAGCGACAGCGGGAGCGAGCAGTACTTC
CASDSGSEQYF
>NA|TRBJ1-5|NA|TRBV18
TGTGCCAGCTCACCCGAACAGGGATTCGGTCAGCCCCAGCATTTT
CASSPEQGFGQPQHF
>NA|TRBJ1-2|NA|TRBV5-1
TGCGCCAGCAGATGGGACTCAAACTATGGCTACACCTTC
CASRWDSNYGYTF
>NA|TRBJ2-3|NA|TRBV11-2
TGTGCCAGCAGCTTAGGGGGGCGGGACACAGATACGCAGTATTTT
CASSLGGRDTDTQYF
>few|TRBJ1-5|NA|TRBV27
TGTGCCAGCAGTTTATCAAGGGGCAATCAGCCCCAGCATTTT
CASSLSRGNQPQHF
>NA|TRBJ2-7|TRBD2|TRBV10-3
TGTGCCATCAGTGATACTAGCGGGGGGATTTTCTACGAGCAGTACTTC
CAISDTSGGIFYEQYF
>NA|TRBJ1-5|NA|TRBV7-2
TGTGCCAGCAGCTCCCGTGAGGCCCAGCCCCAGCATTTT
CASSSREAQPQHF
>NA|TRBJ1-1|NA|TRBV5-4
TGTGCCAGCAGGTACTGGGGGTCGGGTGAAGCTTTCTTT
CASRYWGSGEAFF
>once|TRBJ1-6|NA|TRBV6-5
TGTGCCAGCAGTTACCCCGGCCATGGGTACAATTCACCCCTCCACTTT
CASSYPGHGYNSPLHF
>NA|TRBJ2-5|NA|TRBV29-1
TGCAGCGTCGAGTATAACAGGAAAGAGACCCAGTACTTC
CSVEYNRKETQYF
>once|TRBJ1-4|NA|TRBV28
TGTGCCAGCGCTTCACAGGTTTGGGAAAAACTGTTTTTT
CASASQVWEKLFF
>NA|TRBJ1-2|TRBD1|TRBV9
TGTGCCAGCAGCGTAGGGACAGGAACCTATGGCTACACCTTC
CASSVGTGTYGYTF
>NA|TRBJ1-2|NA|TRBV6-6
TGTGCCAGCAGTCTCGCCGGGATCAAATATGGCTACACCTTC
CASSLAGIKYGYTF
>NA|TRBJ2-3|NA|TRBV7-7
TGTGCTAGCAGCTTAGACGGGACAGATACGCAGTATTTT
CASSLDGTDTQYF
>NA|TRBJ1-4|NA|TRBV28
TGTGCCAGCAGTTTTAAGGGGGAAAAACTGTTTTTT
CASSFKGEKLFF
>NA|TRBJ2-1|NA|TRBV19
TGTGCCAGTAGTCCGCGGGTAGTCGGCATTTTTTACAATGAGCAGTTCTTC
CASSPRVVGIFYNEQFF
>NA|TRBJ1-2|NA|TRBV6-5
TGTGCCAGCAGTTACTCTCCTATTGGTCTCGGCTATGGCTACACCTTC
CASSYSPIGLGYGYTF
>NA|TRBJ1-1|NA|TRBV2
TGTGCCAGCGAGAAGGGACTGGAAGCTTTCTTT
CASEKGLEAFF
>NA|TRBJ2-7|NA|TRBV7-9
TGTGCCAGCAGCTTACCAGGGGGGGCCTACGAGCAGTACTTC
CASSLPGGAYEQYF